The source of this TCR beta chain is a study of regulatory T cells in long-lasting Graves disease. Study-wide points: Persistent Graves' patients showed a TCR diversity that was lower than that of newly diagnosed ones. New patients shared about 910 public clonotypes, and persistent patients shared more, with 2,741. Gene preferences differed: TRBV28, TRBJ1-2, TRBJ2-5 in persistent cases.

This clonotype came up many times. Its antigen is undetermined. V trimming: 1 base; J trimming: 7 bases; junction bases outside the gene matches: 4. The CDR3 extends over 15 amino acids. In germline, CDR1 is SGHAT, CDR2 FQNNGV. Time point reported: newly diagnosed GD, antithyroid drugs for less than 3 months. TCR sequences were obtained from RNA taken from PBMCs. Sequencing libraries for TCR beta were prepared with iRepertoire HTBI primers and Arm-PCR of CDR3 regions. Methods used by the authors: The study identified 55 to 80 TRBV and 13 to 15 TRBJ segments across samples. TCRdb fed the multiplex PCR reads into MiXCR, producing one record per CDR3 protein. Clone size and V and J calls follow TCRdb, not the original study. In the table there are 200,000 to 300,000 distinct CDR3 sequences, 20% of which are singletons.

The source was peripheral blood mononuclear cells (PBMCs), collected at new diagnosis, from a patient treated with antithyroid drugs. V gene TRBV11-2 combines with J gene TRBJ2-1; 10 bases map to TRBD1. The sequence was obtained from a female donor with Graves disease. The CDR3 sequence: CASSLGGQGGNEQFF. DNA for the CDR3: TGTGCCAGCAGCTTAGGAGGACAGGGGGGAAATGAGCAGTTCTTC.